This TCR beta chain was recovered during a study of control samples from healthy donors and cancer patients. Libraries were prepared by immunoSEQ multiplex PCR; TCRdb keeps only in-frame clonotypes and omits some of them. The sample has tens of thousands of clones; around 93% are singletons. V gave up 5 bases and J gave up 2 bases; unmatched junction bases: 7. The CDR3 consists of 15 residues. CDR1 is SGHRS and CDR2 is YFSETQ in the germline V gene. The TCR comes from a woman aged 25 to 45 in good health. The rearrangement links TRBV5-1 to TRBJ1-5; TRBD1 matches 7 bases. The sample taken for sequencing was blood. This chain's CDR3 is CASRLDRDRNQPQHF. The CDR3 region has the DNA TGCGCCAGCAGACTAGACAGGGACCGCAATCAGCCCCAGCATTTT.